This TCR beta chain was captured by sequencing in a study of identifying expanded T cells in peripheral blood. The germline V gene encodes CDR1 MDHEN and CDR2 SYDVKM. Trimming took 0 bases from V and 2 from J; bases not matched to a gene: 2. The CDR3 length is 16 residues. In this sample, this clone turned up once. Libraries were prepared by immunoSEQ multiplex PCR; TCRdb keeps only in-frame clonotypes and omits some of them. Of about 97,000 clones listed, around 88% are singletons. The chain combines TRBV28 with TRBJ2-7, with 12 bases that match TRBD2. Sequenced: blood. This receptor was identified in a person between 18 and 75 years old in good health. CDR3 in amino acids: CASSLWSSGRAYEQYF. The DNA of the CDR3 is TGTGCCAGCAGTTTATGGTCTAGCGGGAGGGCCTACGAGCAGTACTTC.